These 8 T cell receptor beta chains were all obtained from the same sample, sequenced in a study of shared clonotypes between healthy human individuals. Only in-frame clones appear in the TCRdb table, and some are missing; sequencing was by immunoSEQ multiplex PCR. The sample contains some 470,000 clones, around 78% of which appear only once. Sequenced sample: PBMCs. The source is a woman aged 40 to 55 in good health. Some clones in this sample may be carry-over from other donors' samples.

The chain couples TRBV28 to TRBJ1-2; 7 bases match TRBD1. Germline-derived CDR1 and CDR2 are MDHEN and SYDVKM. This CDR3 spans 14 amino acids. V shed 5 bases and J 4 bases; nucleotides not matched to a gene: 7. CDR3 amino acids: CASSPGQSFYGYTF. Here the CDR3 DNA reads TGTGCCAGCAGTCCGGGACAGTCCTTCTATGGCTACACCTTC.

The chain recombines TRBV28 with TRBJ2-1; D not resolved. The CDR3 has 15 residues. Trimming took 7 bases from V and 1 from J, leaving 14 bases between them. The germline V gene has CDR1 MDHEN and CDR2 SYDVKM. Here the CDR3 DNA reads TGTGCCAGCATCCGCCCTGGCGAATCCTACAATGAGCAGTTCTTC. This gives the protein CASIRPGESYNEQFF. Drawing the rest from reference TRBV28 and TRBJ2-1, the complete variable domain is DVKVTQSSRYLVKRTGEKVFLECVQDMDHENMFWYRQDPGLGLRLIYFSYDVKMKEKGDIPEGYSVSREKKERFSLILESASTNQTSMYLCASIRPGESYNEQFFGPGTRLTVL.

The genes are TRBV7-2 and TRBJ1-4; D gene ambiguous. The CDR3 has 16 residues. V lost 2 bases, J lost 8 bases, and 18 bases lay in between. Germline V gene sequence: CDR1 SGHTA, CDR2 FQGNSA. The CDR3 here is CASSLNPGRIGEKLFF. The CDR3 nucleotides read TGTGCCAGCAGCTTAAACCCGGGAAGGATCGGAGAAAAACTGTTTTTT.

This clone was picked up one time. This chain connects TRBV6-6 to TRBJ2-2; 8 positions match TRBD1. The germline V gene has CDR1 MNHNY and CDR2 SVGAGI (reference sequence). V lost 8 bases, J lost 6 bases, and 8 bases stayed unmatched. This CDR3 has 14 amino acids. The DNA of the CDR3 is TGTGCCAGCTCTCGACAGGGGAGTTCCGGGGAGCTGTTTTTT. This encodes CASSRQGSSGELFF.

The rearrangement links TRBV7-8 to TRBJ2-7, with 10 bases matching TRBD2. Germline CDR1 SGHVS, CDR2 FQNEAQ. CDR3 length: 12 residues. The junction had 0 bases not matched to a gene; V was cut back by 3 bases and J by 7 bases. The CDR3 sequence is CASSFSGREQYF. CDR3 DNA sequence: TGTGCCAGCAGCTTTAGCGGGAGGGAGCAGTACTTC.

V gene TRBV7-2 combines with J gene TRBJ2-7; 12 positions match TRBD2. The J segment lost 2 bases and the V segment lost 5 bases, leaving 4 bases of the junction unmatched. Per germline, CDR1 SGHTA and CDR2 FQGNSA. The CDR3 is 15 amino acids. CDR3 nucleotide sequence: TGTGCCAGCAGCCCACTAGCGGGAGGTCCCTACGAGCAGTACTTC. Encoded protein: CASSPLAGGPYEQYF.

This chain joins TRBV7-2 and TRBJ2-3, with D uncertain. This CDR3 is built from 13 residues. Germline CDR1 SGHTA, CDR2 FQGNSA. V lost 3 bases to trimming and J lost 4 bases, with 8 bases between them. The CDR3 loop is CASSFATADTQYF. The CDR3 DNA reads TGTGCCAGCAGCTTTGCCACAGCAGATACGCAGTATTTT. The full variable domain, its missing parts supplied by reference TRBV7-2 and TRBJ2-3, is GAGVSQSPSNKVTEKGKDVELRCDPISGHTALYWYRQSLGQGLEFLIYFQGNSAPDKSGLPSDRFSAERTGGSVSTLTIQRTQQEDSAVYLCASSFATADTQYFGPGTRLTVL.

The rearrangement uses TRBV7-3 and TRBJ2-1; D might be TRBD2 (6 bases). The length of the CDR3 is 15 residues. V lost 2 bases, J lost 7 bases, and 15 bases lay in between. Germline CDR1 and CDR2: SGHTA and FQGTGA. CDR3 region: CASSLGGTRANEQFF. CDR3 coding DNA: TGTGCCAGCAGCTTAGGCGGGACGAGGGCTAATGAGCAGTTCTTC.